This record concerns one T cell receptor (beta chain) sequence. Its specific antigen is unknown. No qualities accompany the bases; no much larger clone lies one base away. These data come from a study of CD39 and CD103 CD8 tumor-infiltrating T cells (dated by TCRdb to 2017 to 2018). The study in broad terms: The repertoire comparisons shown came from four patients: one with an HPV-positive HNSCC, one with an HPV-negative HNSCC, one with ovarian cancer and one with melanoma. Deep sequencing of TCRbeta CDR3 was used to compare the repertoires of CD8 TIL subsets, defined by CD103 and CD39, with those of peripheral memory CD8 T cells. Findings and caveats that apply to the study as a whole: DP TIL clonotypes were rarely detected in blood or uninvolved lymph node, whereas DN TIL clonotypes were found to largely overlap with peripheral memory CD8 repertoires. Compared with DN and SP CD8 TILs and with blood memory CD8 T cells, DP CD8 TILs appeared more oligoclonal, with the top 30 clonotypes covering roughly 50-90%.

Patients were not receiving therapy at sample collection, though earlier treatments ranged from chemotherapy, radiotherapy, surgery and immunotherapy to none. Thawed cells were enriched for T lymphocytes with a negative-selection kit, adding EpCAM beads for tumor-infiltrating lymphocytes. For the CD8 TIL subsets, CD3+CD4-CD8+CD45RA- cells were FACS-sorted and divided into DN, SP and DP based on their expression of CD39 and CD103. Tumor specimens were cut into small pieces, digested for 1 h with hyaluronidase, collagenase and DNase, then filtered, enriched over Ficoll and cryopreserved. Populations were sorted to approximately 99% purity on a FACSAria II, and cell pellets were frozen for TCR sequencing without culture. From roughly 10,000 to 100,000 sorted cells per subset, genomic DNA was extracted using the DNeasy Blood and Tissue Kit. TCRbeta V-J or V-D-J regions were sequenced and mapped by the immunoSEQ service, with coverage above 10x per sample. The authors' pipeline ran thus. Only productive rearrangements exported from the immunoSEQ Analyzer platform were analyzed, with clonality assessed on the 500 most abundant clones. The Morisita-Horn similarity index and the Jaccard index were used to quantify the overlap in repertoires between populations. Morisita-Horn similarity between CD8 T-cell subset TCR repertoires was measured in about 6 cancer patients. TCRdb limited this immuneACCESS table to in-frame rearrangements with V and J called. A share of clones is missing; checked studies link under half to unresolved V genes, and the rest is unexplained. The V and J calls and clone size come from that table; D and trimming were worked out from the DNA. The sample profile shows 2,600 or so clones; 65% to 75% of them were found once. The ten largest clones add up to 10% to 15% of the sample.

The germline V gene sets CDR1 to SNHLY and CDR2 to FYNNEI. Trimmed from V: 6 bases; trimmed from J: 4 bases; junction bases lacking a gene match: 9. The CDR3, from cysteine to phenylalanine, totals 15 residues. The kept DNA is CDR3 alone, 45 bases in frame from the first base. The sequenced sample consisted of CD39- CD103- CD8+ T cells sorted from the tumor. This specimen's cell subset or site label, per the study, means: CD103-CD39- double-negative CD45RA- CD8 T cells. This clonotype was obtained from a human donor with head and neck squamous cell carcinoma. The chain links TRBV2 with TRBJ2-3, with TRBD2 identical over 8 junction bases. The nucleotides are TGTGCCAGCAGAGGGGTAGCGGGGTGGGCAGATACGCAGTATTTT. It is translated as CASRGVAGWADTQYF.